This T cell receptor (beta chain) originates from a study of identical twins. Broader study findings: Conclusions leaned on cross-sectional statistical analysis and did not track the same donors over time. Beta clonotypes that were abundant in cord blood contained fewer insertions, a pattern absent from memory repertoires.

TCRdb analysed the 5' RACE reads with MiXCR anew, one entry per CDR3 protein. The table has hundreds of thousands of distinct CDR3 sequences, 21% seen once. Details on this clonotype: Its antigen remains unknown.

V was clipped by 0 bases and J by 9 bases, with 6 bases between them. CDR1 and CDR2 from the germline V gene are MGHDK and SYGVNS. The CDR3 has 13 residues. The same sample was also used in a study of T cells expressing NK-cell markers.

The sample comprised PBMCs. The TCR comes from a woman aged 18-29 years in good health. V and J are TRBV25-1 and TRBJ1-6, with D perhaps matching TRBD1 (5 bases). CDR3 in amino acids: CASSEYRVSPLHF. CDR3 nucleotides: TGTGCCAGCAGTGAATACAGGGTTTCACCCCTCCACTTT.